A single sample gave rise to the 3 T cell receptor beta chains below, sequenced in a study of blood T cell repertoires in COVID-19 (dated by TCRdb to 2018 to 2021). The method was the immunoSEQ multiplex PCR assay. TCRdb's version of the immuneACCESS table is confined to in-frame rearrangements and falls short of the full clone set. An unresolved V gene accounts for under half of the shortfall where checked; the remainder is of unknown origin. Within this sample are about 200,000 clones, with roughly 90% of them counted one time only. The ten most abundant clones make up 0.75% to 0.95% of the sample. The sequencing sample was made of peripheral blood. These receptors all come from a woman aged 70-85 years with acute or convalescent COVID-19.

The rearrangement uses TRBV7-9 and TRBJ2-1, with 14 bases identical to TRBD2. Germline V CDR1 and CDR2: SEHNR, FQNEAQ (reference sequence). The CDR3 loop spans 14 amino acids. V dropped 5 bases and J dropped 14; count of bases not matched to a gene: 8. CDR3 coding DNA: TGTGCCAGCAGCCAGGGACTAGCGGGAGAGGGGGAGTTCTTC. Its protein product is CASSQGLAGEGEFF.

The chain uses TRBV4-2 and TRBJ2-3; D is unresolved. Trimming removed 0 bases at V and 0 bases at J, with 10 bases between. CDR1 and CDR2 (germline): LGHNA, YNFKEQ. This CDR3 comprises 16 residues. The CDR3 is CASSQDGGFSTDTQYF. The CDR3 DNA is TGTGCCAGCAGCCAAGATGGCGGATTTAGCACAGATACGCAGTATTTT.

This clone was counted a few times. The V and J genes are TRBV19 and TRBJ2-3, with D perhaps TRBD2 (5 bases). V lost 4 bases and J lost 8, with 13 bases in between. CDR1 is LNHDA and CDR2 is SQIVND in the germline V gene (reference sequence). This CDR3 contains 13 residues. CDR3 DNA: TGTGCCAGTAGTACCACTAGATCGGCTACGCAGTATTTT. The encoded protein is CASSTTRSATQYF.